This TCR beta chain is from a study of T cell repertoires in cytomegalovirus infection. Study-wide context: CMV epitopes used comprised recently identified HLA-C-restricted ones and well-studied HLA-B-restricted ones. TCR beta signatures that were public indicated CMV infection and matching HLA type.

General observations from the study: Dominating the ex vivo response were HLA-C-restricted CMV-specific TCR beta clonotypes. Summed frequency of public TCR beta families distinguished CMV carriers with the relevant HLA.

TCRdb reprocessed the reads with MiXCR, giving one entry per CDR3 protein. The sample holds about 770,000 distinct CDR3 sequences, roughly 29% seen once. This CDR3 comprises 17 residues. Germline lookup yields CDR1 SEHNR and CDR2 FQNEAQ (reference sequence). The J segment lost 4 bases and the V segment lost 5 bases, leaving 11 bases of the junction unmatched. This clonotype was detected a few times. Its antigen is unidentified. Sequences were derived from cultured CD8+ T cells from PBMCs, sampled from culture after CMV antigen stimulation. This TCR was recovered from a human donor in good health (CMV status not recorded). Some clones in this sample may be carry-over from other donors' samples. The chain links TRBV7-9 to TRBJ1-1; TRBD1 agrees at 12 bases. This CDR3 reads CASSLTGTGGAVTEAFF. The DNA of the CDR3 is TGTGCCAGCAGCCTAACCGGGACAGGGGGCGCAGTCACTGAAGCTTTCTTT.